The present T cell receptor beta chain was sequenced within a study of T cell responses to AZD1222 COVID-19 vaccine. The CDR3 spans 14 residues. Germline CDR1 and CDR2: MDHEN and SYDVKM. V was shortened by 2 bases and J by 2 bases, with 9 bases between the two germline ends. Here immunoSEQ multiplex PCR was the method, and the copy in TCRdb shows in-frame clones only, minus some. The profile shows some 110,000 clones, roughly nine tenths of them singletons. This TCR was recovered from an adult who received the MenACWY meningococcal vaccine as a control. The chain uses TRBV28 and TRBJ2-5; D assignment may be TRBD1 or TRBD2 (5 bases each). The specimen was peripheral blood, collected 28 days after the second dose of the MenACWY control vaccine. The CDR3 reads CASSLGGYQETQYF. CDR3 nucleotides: TGTGCCAGCAGTTTAGGGGGTTATCAAGAGACCCAGTACTTC.